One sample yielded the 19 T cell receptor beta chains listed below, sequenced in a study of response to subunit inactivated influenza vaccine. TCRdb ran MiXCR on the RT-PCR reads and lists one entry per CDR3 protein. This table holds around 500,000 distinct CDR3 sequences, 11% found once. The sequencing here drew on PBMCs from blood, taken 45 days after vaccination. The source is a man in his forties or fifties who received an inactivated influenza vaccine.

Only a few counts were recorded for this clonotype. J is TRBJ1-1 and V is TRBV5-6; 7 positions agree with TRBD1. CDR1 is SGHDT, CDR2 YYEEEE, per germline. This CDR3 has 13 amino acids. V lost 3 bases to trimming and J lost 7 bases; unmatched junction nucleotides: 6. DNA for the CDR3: TGTGCCAGCAGCTCGGGGACAGACTTTGAAGCTTTCTTT. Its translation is CASSSGTDFEAFF.

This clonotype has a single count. CDR3: CSFSGTGENEQFF. In DNA form, the CDR3 reads TGCAGTTTCTCGGGGACTGGTGAAAATGAGCAGTTCTTC. V usage is TRBV20-1 and J usage is TRBJ2-1, with D perhaps TRBD2 (6 bases). V lost 8 bases, J lost 7 bases, and 18 bases lay in between. The germline CDR1 and CDR2 sequences are DFQATT and SNEGSKA (reference sequence). The CDR3 contains 13 residues.

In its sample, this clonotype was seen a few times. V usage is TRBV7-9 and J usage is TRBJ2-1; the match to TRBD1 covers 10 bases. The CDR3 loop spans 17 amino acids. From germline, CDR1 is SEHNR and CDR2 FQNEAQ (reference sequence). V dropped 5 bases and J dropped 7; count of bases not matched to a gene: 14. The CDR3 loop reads CASSPTAGTGVINEQFF. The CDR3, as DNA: TGTGCCAGCAGCCCCACAGCAGGGACAGGGGTAATAAATGAGCAGTTCTTC.

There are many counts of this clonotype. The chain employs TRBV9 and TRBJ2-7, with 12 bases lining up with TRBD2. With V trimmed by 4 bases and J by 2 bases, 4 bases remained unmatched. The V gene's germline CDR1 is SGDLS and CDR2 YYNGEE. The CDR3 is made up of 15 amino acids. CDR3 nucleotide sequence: TGTGCCAGCAGCCCCTGGACTAGCGGGGCCTACGAGCAGTACTTC. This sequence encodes CASSPWTSGAYEQYF.

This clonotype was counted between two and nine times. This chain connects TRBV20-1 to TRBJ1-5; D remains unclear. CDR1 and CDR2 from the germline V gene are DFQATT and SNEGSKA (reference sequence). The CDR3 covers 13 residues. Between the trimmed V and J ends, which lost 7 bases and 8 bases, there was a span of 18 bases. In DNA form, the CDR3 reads TGCAGTGTCAGCGGCAGCTCTATCAAGCCCCAGCATTTT. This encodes CSVSGSSIKPQHF.

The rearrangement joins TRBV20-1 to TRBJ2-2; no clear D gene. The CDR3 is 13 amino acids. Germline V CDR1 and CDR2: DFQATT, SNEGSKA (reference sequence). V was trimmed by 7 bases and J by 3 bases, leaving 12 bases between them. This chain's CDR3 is CSGRRQDTGELFF. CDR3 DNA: TGCAGTGGAAGGCGGCAGGACACCGGGGAGCTGTTTTTT.

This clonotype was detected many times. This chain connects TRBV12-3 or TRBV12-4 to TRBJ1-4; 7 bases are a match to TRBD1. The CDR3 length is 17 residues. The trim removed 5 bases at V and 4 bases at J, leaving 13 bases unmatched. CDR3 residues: CASSPDRDLLLNEKLFF. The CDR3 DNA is TGTGCCAGCAGTCCAGACAGGGATCTACTCCTTAATGAAAAACTGTTTTTT.

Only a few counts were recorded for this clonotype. CDR3 nucleotide sequence: TGTGCCAGCAGCTTTGTTTCAGGGGGTGAGACCCAGTACTTC. As protein: CASSFVSGGETQYF. The rearrangement links TRBV5-6 to TRBJ2-5; 7 positions match TRBD1. The CDR3 contains 14 residues. CDR1 is SGHDT, CDR2 YYEEEE, per germline. V shed 2 bases, J shed 5 bases, and the junction held 6 bases outside the gene matches.

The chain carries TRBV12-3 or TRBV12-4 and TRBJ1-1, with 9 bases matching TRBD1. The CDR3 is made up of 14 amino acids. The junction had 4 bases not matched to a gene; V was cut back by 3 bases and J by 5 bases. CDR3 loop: CASSFTGGRTEAFF. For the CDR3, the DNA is TGTGCCAGCAGTTTCACAGGGGGCAGGACTGAAGCTTTCTTT.

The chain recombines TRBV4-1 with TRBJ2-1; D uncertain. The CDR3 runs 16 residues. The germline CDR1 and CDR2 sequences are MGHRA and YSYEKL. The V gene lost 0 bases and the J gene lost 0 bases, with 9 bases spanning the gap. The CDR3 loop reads CASSQDWVSSYNEQFF. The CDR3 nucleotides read TGCGCCAGCAGCCAAGATTGGGTGAGCTCCTACAATGAGCAGTTCTTC.

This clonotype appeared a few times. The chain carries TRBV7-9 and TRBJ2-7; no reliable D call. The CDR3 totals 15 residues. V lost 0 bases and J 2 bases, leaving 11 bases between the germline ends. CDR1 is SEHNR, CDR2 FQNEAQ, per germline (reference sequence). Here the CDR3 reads CASSLAAVATYEQYF. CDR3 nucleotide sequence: TGTGCCAGCAGCTTAGCGGCGGTAGCTACCTACGAGCAGTACTTC.

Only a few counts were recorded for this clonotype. CDR3 region: CASKQGLSEQYF. The CDR3, as DNA: TGTGCCAGCAAACAGGGTCTGAGCGAGCAGTACTTC. The chain combines TRBV6-6 with TRBJ2-7; TRBD1 is a possible D gene (6 bases). Germline V gives CDR1 MNHNY, CDR2 SVGAGI (reference sequence). There are 12 residues in the CDR3. V was shortened by 7 bases and J by 6 bases, with 13 bases between the two germline ends.

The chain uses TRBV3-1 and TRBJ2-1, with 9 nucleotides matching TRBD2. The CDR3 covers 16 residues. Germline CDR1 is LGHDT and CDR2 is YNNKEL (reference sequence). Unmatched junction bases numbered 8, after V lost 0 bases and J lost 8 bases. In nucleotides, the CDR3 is TGTGCCAGCAGCCAAGATCTGGCTAGCGGGATGCATGAGCAGTTCTTC. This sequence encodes CASSQDLASGMHEQFF.

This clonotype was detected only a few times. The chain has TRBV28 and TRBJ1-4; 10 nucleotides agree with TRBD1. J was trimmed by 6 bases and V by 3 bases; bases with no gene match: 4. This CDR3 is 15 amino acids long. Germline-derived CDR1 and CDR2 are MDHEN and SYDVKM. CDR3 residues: CASSFEGTGDEKLFF. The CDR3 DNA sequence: TGTGCCAGCAGTTTCGAAGGGACAGGGGATGAAAAACTGTTTTTT.

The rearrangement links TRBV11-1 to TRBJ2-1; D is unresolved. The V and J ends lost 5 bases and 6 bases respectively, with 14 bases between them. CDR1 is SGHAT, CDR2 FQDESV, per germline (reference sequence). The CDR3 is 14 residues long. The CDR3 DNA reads TGTGCCAGCAGCAAATTTGCGGCTAGCAATGAGCAGTTCTTC. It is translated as CASSKFAASNEQFF.

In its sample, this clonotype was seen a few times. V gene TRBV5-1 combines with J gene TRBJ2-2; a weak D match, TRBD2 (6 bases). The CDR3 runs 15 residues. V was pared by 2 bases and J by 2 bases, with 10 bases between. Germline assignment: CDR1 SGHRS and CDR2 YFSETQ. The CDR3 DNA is TGCGCCAGCAGCTTTCTGCGGGGCAACACCGGGGAGCTGTTTTTT. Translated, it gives CASSFLRGNTGELFF.

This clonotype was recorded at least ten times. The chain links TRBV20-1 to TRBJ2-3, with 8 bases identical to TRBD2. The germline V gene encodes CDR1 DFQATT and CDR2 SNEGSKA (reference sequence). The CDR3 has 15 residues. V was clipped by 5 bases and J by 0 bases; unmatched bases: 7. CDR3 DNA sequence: TGCAGTGCTGAGCGGGAGAGGGGTAGCACAGATACGCAGTATTTT. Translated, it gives CSAERERGSTDTQYF.

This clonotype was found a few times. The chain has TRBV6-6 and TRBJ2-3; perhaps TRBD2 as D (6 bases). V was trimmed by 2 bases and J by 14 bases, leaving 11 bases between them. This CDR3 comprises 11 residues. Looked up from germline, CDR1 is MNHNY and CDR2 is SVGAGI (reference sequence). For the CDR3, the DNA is TGTGCCAGCAGTTACCGGGACTCCGTGTATTTT. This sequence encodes CASSYRDSVYF.

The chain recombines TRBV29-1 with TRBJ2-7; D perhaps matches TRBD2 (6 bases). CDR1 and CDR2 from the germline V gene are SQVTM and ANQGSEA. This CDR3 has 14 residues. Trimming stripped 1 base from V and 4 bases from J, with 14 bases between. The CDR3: CSVEVYGSDYEQYF. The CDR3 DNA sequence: TGCAGCGTTGAAGTCTACGGGAGCGATTACGAGCAGTACTTC.